These T cell receptor beta chains were read from a single sample in a study of CD8+ T cells in alopecia areata. The data were produced by immunoSEQ multiplex PCR, yet TCRdb's version contains in-frame clones alone and is incomplete. Of over 150,000 clones listed, roughly 63% are singletons. The source material was CD4+ T cells sorted from blood, sampled at week 0. The receptor set was obtained from a human donor with alopecia areata. Both conserved end residues are part of each CDR3. Fields, in order: D gene, CDR3 length, J gene, clone size, V gene, CDR3 protein, CDR3 DNA. A D gene is named only where the DNA matches it firmly. Clone size is given for some rows only: seen once, a few or many times, or a class if the clone is expanded.

.,13,TRBJ2-4,.,TRBV2,CASQVDAKNIQYF,TGTGCCAGCCAGGTCGACGCCAAAAACATTCAGTACTTC
.,16,TRBJ2-1,many,TRBV14,CASSQDAAGRGGEQFF,TGTGCCAGCAGCCAAGATGCAGCAGGGCGGGGTGGTGAGCAGTTCTTC
.,14,TRBJ2-3,.,TRBV29-1,CSVEESIRGDTQYF,TGCAGCGTTGAAGAATCGATCCGGGGAGATACGCAGTATTTT
.,15,TRBJ1-2,.,TRBV4-3,CASSPQPDRTHGYTF,TGCGCCAGCAGCCCCCAACCGGACAGAACGCATGGCTACACCTTC
.,12,TRBJ2-3,few,TRBV9,CASSPRTDTQYF,TGTGCCAGCAGCCCCCGCACAGATACGCAGTATTTT
.,13,TRBJ1-2,.,TRBV2,CASVFGPTYGYTF,TGTGCCAGCGTTTTTGGACCGACCTATGGCTACACCTTC
TRBD1,14,TRBJ1-2,.,TRBV5-1,CASSLDRGTAGYTF,TGCGCCAGCAGCTTGGACAGGGGGACGGCTGGCTACACCTTC
TRBD1,14,TRBJ1-5,.,TRBV7-2,CASSSGQGLQPQHF,TGTGCCAGCAGCTCAGGACAGGGACTTCAGCCCCAGCATTTT
TRBD2,13,TRBJ2-1,.,TRBV5-1,CASSSGLDNEQFF,TGCGCCAGCAGCTCGGGACTAGACAATGAGCAGTTCTTC
TRBD1,16,TRBJ1-1,.,TRBV5-1,CASSQQGAGLNTEAFF,TGCGCCAGCAGCCAACAGGGGGCTGGGTTAAACACTGAAGCTTTCTTT
.,14,TRBJ2-3,.,TRBV12-5,CASGRVSSIDTQYF,TGTGCTAGTGGGCGGGTCTCCAGTATAGATACGCAGTATTTT
TRBD1,14,TRBJ1-6,.,TRBV19,CASSRQGTNSPLHF,TGTGCCAGTAGCAGACAGGGGACGAATTCACCCCTCCACTTT
.,13,TRBJ2-3,once,TRBV9,CASSSGFTDTQYF,TGTGCCAGCAGCTCTGGATTCACAGATACGCAGTATTTT
.,13,TRBJ1-2,.,TRBV10-3,CAISETVNYGYTF,TGTGCCATCAGTGAGACGGTAAACTATGGCTACACCTTC
TRBD1,16,TRBJ2-3,.,TRBV4-3,CASSQGWQGASDTQYF,TGCGCCAGCAGCCAAGGATGGCAGGGGGCATCAGATACGCAGTATTTT
.,12,TRBJ1-4,once,TRBV29-1,CSGLGMGEKLFF,TGCAGCGGTCTGGGAATGGGAGAAAAACTGTTTTTT
.,13,TRBJ2-3,.,TRBV4-1,CASSPQDPGTQYF,TGCGCCAGCAGCCCGCAGGACCCCGGTACGCAGTATTTT
TRBD2,13,TRBJ2-4,.,TRBV29-1,CSVGSRLAGGQYF,TGCAGCGTTGGAAGTCGGCTAGCGGGGGGACAGTACTTC
.,14,TRBJ2-6,.,TRBV29-1,CSAVRGTGANVLTF,TGCAGCGCCGTGAGGGGGACTGGGGCCAACGTCCTGACTTTC
.,15,TRBJ2-3,.,TRBV6-1,CASSDYQGRTDTQYF,TGTGCCAGCAGTGATTATCAGGGCCGCACAGATACGCAGTATTTT
.,13,TRBJ2-7,.,TRBV18,CASSPGVAYEQYF,TGTGCCAGCTCACCAGGAGTTGCGTACGAGCAGTACTTC
.,13,TRBJ2-7,.,TRBV18,CASSPPMSPEQYF,TGTGCCAGCTCACCACCTATGTCCCCGGAGCAGTACTTC
.,15,TRBJ1-5,.,TRBV2,CASRVTQGGNQPQHF,TGTGCCAGCAGGGTCACTCAAGGGGGCAATCAGCCCCAGCATTTT
.,11,TRBJ2-1,.,TRBV2,CASSEDNEQFF,TGTGCCAGCAGTGAGGACAATGAGCAGTTCTTC
TRBD1,13,TRBJ1-1,.,TRBV29-1,CSVSRDRNTEAFF,TGCAGCGTGTCCAGGGACAGGAACACTGAAGCTTTCTTT
.,12,TRBJ2-5,.,TRBV19,CASSTGSQTQYF,TGTGCCAGTAGTACAGGCTCGCAGACCCAGTACTTC
.,13,TRBJ2-3,.,TRBV18,CASSPDSTDTQYF,TGTGCCAGCTCACCAGACAGCACAGATACGCAGTATTTT
.,17,TRBJ1-1,.,TRBV25-1,CASSELGAVGTNTEAFF,TGTGCCAGCAGTGAGTTGGGGGCGGTGGGAACGAACACTGAAGCTTTCTTT
.,14,TRBJ1-2,.,TRBV4-3,CASSPARTPYGYTF,TGCGCCAGCAGCCCGGCTCGGACACCCTATGGCTACACCTTC
.,12,TRBJ1-1,.,TRBV6-5,CASSYDLTEAFF,TGTGCCAGCAGCTACGACCTTACTGAAGCTTTCTTT
TRBD1,12,TRBJ1-1,.,TRBV29-1,CSVHRGGTEAFF,TGCAGCGTGCACAGGGGTGGAACTGAAGCTTTCTTT
.,14,TRBJ2-5,.,TRBV9,CASSEGTLQETQYF,TGTGCCAGCAGCGAGGGGACCTTACAAGAGACCCAGTACTTC
TRBD1,16,TRBJ1-5,.,TRBV19,CASTDRGRWADQPQHF,TGTGCCAGTACTGACAGGGGCCGATGGGCCGATCAGCCCCAGCATTTT
.,14,TRBJ1-2,.,TRBV5-1,CASRLGSQIDGYTF,TGCGCCAGCAGGCTTGGGTCTCAGATTGATGGCTACACCTTC
.,15,TRBJ1-1,.,TRBV2,CASSQAQGQNTEAFF,TGTGCCAGCAGCCAAGCGCAGGGACAGAACACTGAAGCTTTCTTT
.,14,TRBJ2-1,.,TRBV29-1,CSVVGDGGSNEQFF,TGCAGCGTTGTGGGGGACGGCGGATCGAATGAGCAGTTCTTC
.,13,TRBJ2-5,.,TRBV19,CASSFYGSETQYF,TGTGCCAGTAGTTTTTACGGATCGGAGACCCAGTACTTC
TRBD2,16,TRBJ2-7,.,TRBV4-1,CASSQGTSGIAYEQYF,TGCGCCAGCAGCCAAGGGACTAGCGGGATCGCCTACGAGCAGTACTTC
TRBD1,17,TRBJ1-4,.,TRBV2,CASSEDRGRGANEKLFF,TGTGCCAGCAGTGAAGACAGGGGGCGCGGAGCTAATGAAAAACTGTTTTTT
.,14,TRBJ2-3,.,TRBV29-1,CSVQGQKSTDTQYF,TGCAGCGTCCAGGGACAAAAAAGCACAGATACGCAGTATTTT
.,11,TRBJ2-1,.,TRBV15,CATSRSTEQFF,TGTGCCACCAGCAGATCCACTGAGCAGTTCTTC
.,13,TRBJ1-1,.,TRBV29-1,CSVTRGANTEAFF,TGCAGCGTTACCCGCGGGGCGAACACTGAAGCTTTCTTT
TRBD1,13,TRBJ2-7,.,TRBV29-1,CSVEMDRGYEQYF,TGCAGCGTTGAAATGGACAGGGGTTACGAGCAGTACTTC
.,13,TRBJ1-2,few,TRBV19,CASSIGQFGGYTF,TGTGCCAGTAGTATCGGACAGTTTGGTGGCTACACCTTC
.,15,TRBJ1-1,.,TRBV25-1,CASSESPGRDTEAFF,TGTGCCAGCAGTGAATCCCCAGGGAGGGACACTGAAGCTTTCTTT
TRBD1,14,TRBJ1-1,.,TRBV9,CASSVDRVSTEAFF,TGTGCCAGCAGCGTTGACAGGGTGAGCACTGAAGCTTTCTTT